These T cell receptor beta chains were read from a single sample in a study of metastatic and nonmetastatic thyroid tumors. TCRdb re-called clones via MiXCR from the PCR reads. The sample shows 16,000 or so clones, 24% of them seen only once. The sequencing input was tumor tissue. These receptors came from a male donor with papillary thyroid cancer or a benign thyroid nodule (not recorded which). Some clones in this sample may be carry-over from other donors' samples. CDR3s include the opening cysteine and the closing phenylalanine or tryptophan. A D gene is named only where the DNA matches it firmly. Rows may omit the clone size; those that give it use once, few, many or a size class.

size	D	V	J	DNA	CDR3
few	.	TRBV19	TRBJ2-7	TGTGCCAGTAGTAAGGAGACAGGTACCTACGAGCAGTACTTC	CASSKETGTYEQYF
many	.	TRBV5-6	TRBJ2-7	TGTGCCAGCAGGAATATATACGAGCAGTACTTC	CASRNIYEQYF
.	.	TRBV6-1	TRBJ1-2	TGTGCCAGCAGTGAACCTGGACAGCCTAACTATGGCTACACCTTC	CASSEPGQPNYGYTF
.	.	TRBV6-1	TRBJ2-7	TGTGCCAGCAGTGAAACCCAAGAGCAGTACTTC	CASSETQEQYF
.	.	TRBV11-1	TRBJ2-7	TGTGCCAGCAGAAGTACGGGACACATCATCTACGAGCAGTACTTC	CASRSTGHIIYEQYF
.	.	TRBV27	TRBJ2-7	TGTGCCAGCAGTGCTACAGGGAGGGTCTCTGAGCAGTACTTC	CASSATGRVSEQYF
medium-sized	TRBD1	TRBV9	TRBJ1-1	TGTGCCAGCAGCGTAGTTATCAACACAGGGGGCACTGAAGCTTTCTTT	CASSVVINTGGTEAFF
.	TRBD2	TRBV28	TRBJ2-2	TGTGCCATCAGAGACACCGGGGGGTCCGGGGAGCCGTTTTTT	CAIRDTGGSGEPFF
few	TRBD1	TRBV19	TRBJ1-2	TGTGCCAGACCCTCAAACCGGGACAGGGGGCACCGTAACTATGGCTACACCTTC	CARPSNRDRGHRNYGYTF
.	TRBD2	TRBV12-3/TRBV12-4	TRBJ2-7	TGTGCCAGCAGTTCGCAAAACAGACTAGCGGCCTACGAGCAGTACTTC	CASSSQNRLAAYEQYF
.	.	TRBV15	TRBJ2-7	TGTGCCGCCAGCAGAGATCCGGAACTCTACGAGCAGTACTTC	CAASRDPELYEQYF
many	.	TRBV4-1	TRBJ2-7	TGCGCCAGCAGCCACACACATGACTACGAGCAGTACTTC	CASSHTHDYEQYF
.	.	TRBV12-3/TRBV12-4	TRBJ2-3	TGTGCCAGCAGCCAGAAGAGCGCTAGCACAGATACGCAGTATTTT	CASSQKSASTDTQYF
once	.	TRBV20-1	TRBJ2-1	TGCAGTGCTAGAGATTTTCCGACTGCCTTATACAATGAGCAGATCTTC	CSARDFPTALYNEQIF
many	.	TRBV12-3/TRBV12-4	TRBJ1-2	TGTGCCAGCAGTTTGGTCCGGCTGACAGTTTCCCGAGGCTACACCTTC	CASSLVRLTVSRGYTF
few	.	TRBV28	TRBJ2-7	TGTGCCAGCACTCCTCGGCACCTCTCCTACGAGCAGTACTTC	CASTPRHLSYEQYF
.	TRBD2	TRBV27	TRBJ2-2	TGTGCCAGCAGTTTCCGGGAGGGATTGAGCTGGGTTGCCGGGGAGCTGTTTTTT	CASSFREGLSWVAGELFF
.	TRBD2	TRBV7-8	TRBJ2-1	TGTGCCAGCAGCCAGGGCACGACTAGCGGGATTTACAATGAGCAGTTCTTC	CASSQGTTSGIYNEQFF
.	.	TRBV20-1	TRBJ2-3	TGCAGTGCTATTTTGAGACAGGGAGGAGATACGCAGTATTTT	CSAILRQGGDTQYF
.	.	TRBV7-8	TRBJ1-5	TGTGCCAGCAGCTTAGTACGGGATCAGCCCCAGAATTTT	CASSLVRDQPQNF
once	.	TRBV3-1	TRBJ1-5	TGTGCCAGCAGCCAGGGGGACTCGGATCAGCCCCAGCATTTT	CASSQGDSDQPQHF
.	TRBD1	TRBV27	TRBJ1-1	TGTGCCAGCAGTTCGGGACAGGGGTTATACACTGAATCTTTCTTT	CASSSGQGLYTESFF
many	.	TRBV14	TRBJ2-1	TGTGCCAGCAGCCAAGAAATTATGCAGGGCCATGAGCAGTTCTTC	CASSQEIMQGHEQFF
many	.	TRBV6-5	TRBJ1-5	TGTGCCAGCAGTTACTCGAATGGGGTACAGCCCCAGCATTTT	CASSYSNGVQPQHF
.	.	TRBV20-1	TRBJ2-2	TGCAGCTCCTCAGGCTTCCTAGTCACCGGGGAGCTGTTTTTT	CSSSGFLVTGELFF
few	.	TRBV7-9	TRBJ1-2	TGTGCCAGCAGCCCGCAGGGCTATGGCTACACCTTC	CASSPQGYGYTF
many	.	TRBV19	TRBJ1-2	TGTGCCAGTAGTTCCCTGAGGGAAAGGATTTGGGGCTACACCTTC	CASSSLRERIWGYTF
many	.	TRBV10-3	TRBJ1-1	TGTGCCATCAGTGGGGACACCCAGAACACTGAAGCTTTCTTT	CAISGDTQNTEAFF
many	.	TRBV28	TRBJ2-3	TGTGCCAGCGAACGACAAGAGGCTACAGATACGCAGTATTTT	CASERQEATDTQYF
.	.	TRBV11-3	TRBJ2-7	TGTGCCAGCAGCCACCGGGCCATCTACGAGCAGTACTTC	CASSHRAIYEQYF
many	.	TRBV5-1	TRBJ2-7	TGCGCCAGCAGCTTGGATGGCGAAAATGAGCAGTACTTC	CASSLDGENEQYF
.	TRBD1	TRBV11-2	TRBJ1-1	TGTGCCAGCAGCTTGGGACAGTACACTGAAGCTTTCTTT	CASSLGQYTEAFF
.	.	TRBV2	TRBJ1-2	TGTGCCAGCAGTGTGCCCCCTGCAGGTGTTGGGAGGGGCTACACCTTC	CASSVPPAGVGRGYTF
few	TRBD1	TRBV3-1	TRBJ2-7	TGTGCCAGCAGCCAAGTAACAGGGGGCCACGAGCAGTACTTC	CASSQVTGGHEQYF
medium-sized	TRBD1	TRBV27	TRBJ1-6	TGTGCCAGCGCGACGGGACAGGGTTTTTCACCCCTCCACTTT	CASATGQGFSPLHF
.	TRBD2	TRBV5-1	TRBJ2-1	TGCGCCAGCAGCTTGGAGGGCGGGGGGCCCTACAATGAGCAGTTCTTC	CASSLEGGGPYNEQFF
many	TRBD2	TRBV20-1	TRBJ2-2	TGCAGTGCCTACGGACTAGCGGGAGAAGCCGGGGAGCTGTTTTTT	CSAYGLAGEAGELFF
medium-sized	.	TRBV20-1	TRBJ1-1	TGCAGTGCTAGAGATATGCGGGGGAACACTGAAGCTTTCTTT	CSARDMRGNTEAFF
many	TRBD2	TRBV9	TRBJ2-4	TGTGCCAGCAGCGCTACCGGGGGGGGAGCCAAAAACATTCAGTACTTC	CASSATGGGAKNIQYF
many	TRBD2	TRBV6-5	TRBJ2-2	TGTGCCAGCAGTTACTGGGGACTAGATCAGACCGGGGAGCTGTTTTTT	CASSYWGLDQTGELFF
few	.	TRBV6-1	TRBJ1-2	TGTGCCAGCAGCGATGATACTCGGTTGGGCTACACATTC	CASSDDTRLGYTF
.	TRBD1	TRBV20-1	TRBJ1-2	TGCAGTGCTAGAGATCCCGGGACAGGGTACACCTTC	CSARDPGTGYTF
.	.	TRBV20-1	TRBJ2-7	TGCAGTGCTAGAGATGTGGCAGGCGCCAATCCGAAATACGAGCAGTACTTC	CSARDVAGANPKYEQYF
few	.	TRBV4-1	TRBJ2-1	TGCGCCAGCAGCCAAGATACGGTGTACAATGAGCAGTTCTTC	CASSQDTVYNEQFF
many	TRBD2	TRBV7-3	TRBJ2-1	TGTGCCAGCCCTCGGGGGGGGGCTCCTTGGGGTGAGCAGTTCTTC	CASPRGGAPWGEQFF
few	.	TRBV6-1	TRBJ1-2	TGTGCCACGTCATCGGAGTCTAACTATGGCTACACCTTC	CATSSESNYGYTF
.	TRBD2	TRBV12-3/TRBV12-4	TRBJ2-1	TGTGCCAGCAACCGGGGGAGCGGGAGAAATGAGCAGTTCTTC	CASNRGSGRNEQFF